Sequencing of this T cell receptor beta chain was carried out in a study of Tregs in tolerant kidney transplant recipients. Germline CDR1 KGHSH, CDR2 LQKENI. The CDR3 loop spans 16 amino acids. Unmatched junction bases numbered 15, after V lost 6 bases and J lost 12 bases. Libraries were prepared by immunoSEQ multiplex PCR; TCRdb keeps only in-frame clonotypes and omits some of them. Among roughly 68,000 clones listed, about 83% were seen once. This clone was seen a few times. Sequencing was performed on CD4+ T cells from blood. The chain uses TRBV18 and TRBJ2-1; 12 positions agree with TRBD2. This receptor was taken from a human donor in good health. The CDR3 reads CASSLTRLAGVWGQFF. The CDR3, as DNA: TGTGCCAGCTCGCTAACCAGACTAGCGGGAGTCTGGGGGCAGTTCTTC.